This entry describes one T cell receptor (beta chain). The antigen remains undetermined. The record originates from a study of T cell repertoires in cytomegalovirus infection. From the reads, TCRdb called clonotypes with MiXCR, one entry per CDR3 protein. The sample includes approximately 1,000,000 distinct CDR3 sequences, roughly 30% of them seen just once. The CDR3 extends over 15 amino acids. Germline V gene sequence: CDR1 SGHTS, CDR2 YDEGEE. With 5 bases removed from V and 0 bases from J, the gap between germline ends came to 9 bases. The sequence was obtained from a human donor in good health (CMV status not recorded). Some clones in this sample may be carry-over from other donors' samples. The chain joins TRBV5-8 to TRBJ2-6; D is unclear. Material: cultured CD8+ T cells from PBMCs, obtained from culture after CMV antigen stimulation. CDR3 sequence reads: CASRPMASGANVLTF. CDR3 coding DNA: TGTGCCAGCAGGCCGATGGCCTCTGGGGCCAACGTCCTGACTTTC.